This TCR beta chain was sequenced during a study of blood T cells in healthy people across ages. Each sample gave at least 6 million isolated PBMCs. V was clipped by 4 bases and J by 5 bases, with 18 bases between them. The CDR3 spans 14 residues. CDR1 is DFQATT, CDR2 SNEGSKA, per germline (reference sequence). Study results and limitations: The fall in TCR beta diversity per million T cells was roughly linear with age. Expanded clonotype shifts may have been confounded, as the donors had an unknown CMV status.

Through a sample-barcoded 5' primer and a J-beta primer mix, a second PCR was run for roughly 6 to 12 cycles. Tags on each cDNA molecule came from a template-switch adaptor with 12 random nucleotides. From the 5' RACE reads, TCRdb called clonotypes with MiXCR, one entry per CDR3 protein. This table has some 920,000 distinct CDR3 sequences, 51% appearing once. This clonotype was seen more than once but under ten times. What it binds is not known. The chain carries TRBV20-1 and TRBJ2-7, with TRBD2 as a possible D gene (7 bases). What was sequenced was blood. The receptor was isolated from a woman aged 55-69 years in good health. The CDR3 nucleotides read TGCAGTGCTACCGCGGGGGCTTTAAGGAACGAGCAGTACTTC. It specifies CSATAGALRNEQYF.